This TCR beta chain was sequenced during a study of OX40 agonist ivuxolimab in advanced cancers. V lost 3 bases and J lost 1; bases outside the gene matches: 12. CDR1 and CDR2 from the germline V gene are LNHDA and SQIVND (reference sequence). CDR3 length: 17 amino acids. The assay was immunoSEQ multiplex PCR, and TCRdb's table has in-frame clones only and misses some. The repertoire includes 77,000 or so clones, 80% to 95% of them detected once, and approximately 0.5% sits in the top ten. J is TRBJ2-7 and V is TRBV19, with 7 bases lining up with TRBD2. The sample here was CD4+ or CD8+ T cells sorted from blood, taken in a trial of the OX40 agonist ivuxolimab. The sequence derives from an adult with an advanced solid tumor such as melanoma, head and neck, liver or kidney cancer. The chain's CDR3 is CASSISTRRERSYEQYF. Here the CDR3 DNA reads TGTGCCAGTAGTATTTCTACGCGGCGGGAGAGATCCTACGAGCAGTACTTC.